Each of the 10 T cell receptor beta chains below was sequenced from the same sample in a study of cytomegalovirus exposure and HLA in healthy donors. The assay was immunoSEQ multiplex PCR, and TCRdb's table has in-frame clones only and misses some. The sample lists under 200,000 clones, 80% to 85% occurring once. The sequenced sample was PBMCs. Receptors were obtained from a woman aged 30 to 39 in good health and CMV-seronegative.

This chain links TRBV9 with TRBJ1-4; 10 nucleotides line up with TRBD1. Trimming cost V 4 bases and J 7 bases; bases outside gene matches: 10. There are 16 residues in the CDR3. Per germline, CDR1 SGDLS and CDR2 YYNGEE. The chain's CDR3 is CASSSGRQGAIEKLFF. As DNA, the CDR3 is TGTGCCAGCAGCTCCGGAAGACAGGGGGCGATTGAAAAACTGTTTTTT.

The chain links TRBV6-1 to TRBJ1-1; 10 bases are shared with TRBD1. V shed 5 bases and J 5 bases; nucleotides not matched to a gene: 2. Germline CDR1 MNHNS, CDR2 SASEGT. There are 13 residues in the CDR3. The CDR3 DNA reads as TGTGCCAGCAGTATGGGACAGGGGACTGAAGCTTTCTTT. It yields the protein CASSMGQGTEAFF.

The CDR3 reads CASSVGVHEQFF. The CDR3 DNA is TGTGCCAGCAGCGTAGGAGTACATGAGCAGTTCTTC. V and J are TRBV9 and TRBJ2-1; no firm D call. V lost 0 bases and J lost 8, with 6 bases in between. CDR3 size: 12 residues. CDR1 is SGDLS, CDR2 YYNGEE, per germline.

Only one count was recorded for this clone. The V gene is TRBV6-5, the J gene TRBJ1-1; perhaps TRBD1 as D (6 bases). The CDR3 sequence is 15 residues long. The V gene's germline CDR1 is MNHEY and CDR2 SVGAGI. V was shortened by 0 bases and J by 13 bases, with 21 bases between the two germline ends. The CDR3 reads CASSYSRRQAPKDFF. CDR3 DNA sequence: TGTGCCAGCAGTTACTCGAGGAGACAGGCCCCAAAGGATTTCTTT.

The chain employs TRBV5-4 and TRBJ2-5; D gene uncertain. Germline CDR1 is SGHNT and CDR2 is YYREEE (reference sequence). The CDR3 contains 15 residues. V was clipped by 4 bases and J by 1 base, with 14 bases between them. This chain's CDR3 is CASSAQAGSQETQYF. In nucleotides, the CDR3 is TGTGCCAGCAGCGCTCAAGCCGGGTCCCAAGAGACCCAGTACTTC.

The chain uses TRBV9 and TRBJ2-2; possible D gene TRBD2, 6 bases. CDR1 and CDR2 (germline): SGDLS, YYNGEE. V was shortened by 0 bases and J by 3 bases, with 6 bases between the two germline ends. The CDR3 consists of 14 residues. CDR3 region: CASSVGGDTGELFF. Written as DNA, the CDR3 is TGTGCCAGCAGCGTAGGGGGGGACACCGGGGAGCTGTTTTTT.

The chain carries TRBV6-1 and TRBJ2-7; 7 positions match TRBD1. CDR3 length equals 16 residues. V shed 2 bases and J 1 base; nucleotides not matched to a gene: 8. Germline V lookup: CDR1 MNHNS, CDR2 SASEGT. CDR3 sequence: CASSEMGSGQSYEQYF. In nucleotides, the CDR3 is TGTGCCAGCAGTGAAATGGGTTCGGGACAGTCCTACGAGCAGTACTTC.

A few counts support this clone. The chain uses TRBV9 and TRBJ2-7, with 8 positions matching TRBD2. Germline V gives CDR1 SGDLS, CDR2 YYNGEE. This CDR3 is 15 amino acids long. The V and J ends lost 4 bases and 3 bases, in that order; junction bases with no gene match: 9. Here the CDR3 reads CASSPDGGVDYEQYF. CDR3 bases: TGTGCCAGCAGCCCAGACGGGGGGGTCGACTACGAGCAGTACTTC.

V gene TRBV19 combines with J gene TRBJ1-1; weak D call: TRBD1 (5 bases). Germline lookup yields CDR1 LNHDA and CDR2 SQIVND (reference sequence). The CDR3 spans 13 residues. V was shortened by 5 bases and J by 4 bases, with 11 bases between the two germline ends. Written as DNA, the CDR3 is TGTGCCAGTAGTCCCCCAGGGCCCACTGAAGCTTTCTTT. Protein sequence: CASSPPGPTEAFF.

This clone was recorded once. The CDR3 reads CASSPGRQEQTQYF. The CDR3 DNA follows: TGTGCCAGCTCTCCTGGCAGACAGGAACAGACCCAGTACTTC. The rearrangement links TRBV18 to TRBJ2-5, with D possibly TRBD1 on 6 matching bases. The germline V gene encodes CDR1 KGHSH and CDR2 LQKENI. The V gene lost 6 bases and the J gene lost 6 bases, with 17 bases spanning the gap. The length of the CDR3 is 14 residues. The complete variable domain, with remaining parts taken from reference TRBV18 and TRBJ2-5, reads NAGVMQNPRHLVRRRGQEARLRCSPMKGHSHVYWYRQLPEEGLKFMVYLQKENIIDESGMPKERFSAEFPKEGPSILRIQQVVRGDSAAYFCASSPGRQEQTQYFGPGTRLLVL.